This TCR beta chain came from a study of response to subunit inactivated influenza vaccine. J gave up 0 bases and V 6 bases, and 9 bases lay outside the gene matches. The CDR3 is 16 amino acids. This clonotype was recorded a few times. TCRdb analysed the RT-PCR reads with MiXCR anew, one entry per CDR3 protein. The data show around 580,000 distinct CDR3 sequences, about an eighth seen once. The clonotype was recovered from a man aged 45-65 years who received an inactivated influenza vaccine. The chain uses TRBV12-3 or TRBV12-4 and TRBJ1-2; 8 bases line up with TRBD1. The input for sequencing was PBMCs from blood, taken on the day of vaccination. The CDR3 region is CASRSDREPTNYGYTF. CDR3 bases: TGTGCCAGCAGATCGGACAGGGAACCCACTAACTATGGCTACACCTTC.